This TCR beta chain was identified during a study of regulatory T cells in long-lasting Graves disease. This clonotype was observed a handful of times. Time point described: persistent/refractory GD, antithyroid drugs over 5 years with positive TRAb. From PBMCs, RNA was extracted and then used to make the TCR library. Library construction for TCR beta used iRepertoire HTBI primers and Arm-PCR of CDR3 regions. TCRdb re-analysed the multiplex PCR reads in MiXCR, keeping a single row per CDR3 protein. Here the sample spans around 460,000 distinct CDR3 sequences, roughly 21% being singletons. The CDR3 covers 17 residues. CDR1 and CDR2 (germline): SGHRS, YFSETQ. V gave up 0 bases and J gave up 1 base, with 17 bases separating them.

Material: peripheral blood mononuclear cells (PBMCs), obtained when the disease was refractory, from a patient treated with antithyroid drugs. The receptor comes from a female donor with Graves disease. The rearrangement uses TRBV5-1 and TRBJ2-7, with TRBD1 as a possible D gene (5 bases). The CDR3 sequence is CASSLGGRVLYSYEQYF. In DNA, the CDR3 is TGCGCCAGCAGCTTGGGGGGCAGGGTTCTCTATTCCTACGAGCAGTACTTC.